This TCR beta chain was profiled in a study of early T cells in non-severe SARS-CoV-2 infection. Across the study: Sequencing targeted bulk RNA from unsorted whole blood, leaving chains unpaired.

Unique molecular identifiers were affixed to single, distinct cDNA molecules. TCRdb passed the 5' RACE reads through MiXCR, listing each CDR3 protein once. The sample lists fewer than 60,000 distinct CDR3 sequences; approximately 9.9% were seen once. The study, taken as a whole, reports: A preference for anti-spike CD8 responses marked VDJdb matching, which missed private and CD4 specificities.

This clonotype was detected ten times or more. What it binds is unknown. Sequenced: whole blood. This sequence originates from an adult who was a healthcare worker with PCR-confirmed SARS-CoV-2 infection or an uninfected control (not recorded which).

CDR3 DNA sequence: TGTGCCAGTTGGATGAGCACTGAAGCTTTCTTT. This sequence encodes CASWMSTEAFF. V and J are TRBV6-5 and TRBJ1-1, with unresolved D. CDR1 is MNHEY and CDR2 is SVGAGI in the germline V gene. The V and J ends lost 9 bases and 4 bases respectively, with 9 bases between them. The CDR3 runs to 11 residues.